This TCR beta chain came from a study of blood T cell repertoires in COVID-19 (dated by TCRdb to about 2020). Study-wide context: Samples from collaborators originated in the United States, Italy and Spain and spanned both the acute and convalescent phases of COVID-19. The prospective study material was composed of cDNA or gDNA derived from T cells, B-cell-depleted T cells, or PBMCs. The dataset comprised deeply sampled blood TCRbeta repertoires from subjects exposed to, actively infected with, or recovered from COVID-19. A freely available public database, intended as a resource for researchers studying the immune response to SARS-CoV-2, is where the repertoires were released. Samples were obtained from the ongoing ImmuneRACE study (first 160 participants) and from 1,200 or so subjects provided by 6 global collaborators. Sample metadata almost always included a de-identified subject ID, COVID-19 status, age in years and sex. HLA class I and class II types, where available, came from metadata supplied by the sample provider rather than from assay-based typing. Results the study describes overall, beyond this receptor: The quantity of clinical and demographic metadata differed by source and by participant and was supplied without curation.

On this clone: This receptor's antigen is unknown. The record has no base qualities; no much larger clone is one base away.

Each collaborating institution followed its own protocols to collect whole blood in K2EDTA tubes. For TCRbeta analysis, collaborators shipped samples in one of three forms: frozen whole blood, isolated PBMCs, or DNA extracted from either of those sample types. TCRbeta CDR3 regions were amplified from genomic DNA using the immunoSEQ Assay, a bias-controlled multiplex PCR. As for the original processing: Nucleated cell counts per sample were estimated from amplification of reference gene primers within the assay. To quantify the absolute abundance of each unique TCRbeta CDR3 rearrangement, sequence reads were collapsed and filtered. For each sample, productive Simpson clonality was calculated by taking the square root of Simpson's diversity index across productive rearrangements. The table comes from immuneACCESS by way of TCRdb, which keeps in-frame sequences with V and J called. Part of the clones is missing from these tables; in studies checked, under half for an unresolved V gene and the rest for unknown reasons. That table is the source of V, J and clone size, and D and trimming were worked out from the DNA. Counted in this sample were roughly 310,000 clones; roughly 88% of them appeared once. The ten top clones hold 3% to 4% of the sample.

From the cysteine through the phenylalanine, the CDR3 covers 17 amino acids. The retained sequence is limited to the CDR3, 51 bases, with the frame set at the first base. CDR1 and CDR2 are drawn from the germline V gene: LGHNA, YSLEER. From V the trimming removes 0 bases and from J it removes 2 bases, while the gene matches leave 8 bases of the junction unaccounted for. The sequence was obtained from a woman in her fifties or sixties with active or convalescent COVID-19. The chain uses TRBV4-3 and TRBJ2-3; TRBD2 matches 7 bases in the middle. Input material: peripheral blood. The DNA reads as follows: TGCGCCAGCAGCCAAGACCGGGCTAGCGGATACACAGATACGCAGTATTTT. Its product reads: CASSQDRASGYTDTQYF.